A single sample gave rise to the 4 T cell receptor beta chains below, sequenced in a study of blood T cell repertoires in COVID-19 (dated by TCRdb to the early 2020s). The method behind the library was the immunoSEQ multiplex PCR assay. TCRdb took this table from immuneACCESS and kept in-frame rearrangements with V and J called. Such tables lack part of the clones; where checked against another copy, unresolved V genes explain under half of the gap, and the rest is unexplained. This sample lists some 160,000 clones; roughly nine tenths were detected once. 4% of the sample rests with the top ten. The sequencing input was peripheral blood. These receptors came from a woman aged 70-85 years with acute or convalescent COVID-19.

This clone was recorded a few times. This rearrangement joins TRBV7-9 to TRBJ1-5; 10 bases are shared with TRBD1. V lost 1 base to trimming and J lost 7 bases; unmatched junction nucleotides: 7. This CDR3 has 16 residues. Germline-derived CDR1 and CDR2 are SEHNR and FQNEAQ (reference sequence). The CDR3 coding sequence is TGTGCCAGCAGCTTAGTCTTAGGGACAGGGGAACAGCCCCAGCATTTT. Amino acid sequence: CASSLVLGTGEQPQHF.

This clone was found a few times. The chain recombines TRBV4-2 with TRBJ2-7; tentative D call: TRBD1 (7 bases). Between the trimmed V and J ends, which lost 0 bases and 6 bases, there was a span of 15 bases. The germline CDR1 and CDR2 sequences are LGHNA and YNFKEQ. The CDR3 is made up of 15 amino acids. The CDR3, as DNA: TGTGCCAGCAGCCAAGAGACAGGGACTGCCTCCGAGCAGTACTTC. This codes for CASSQETGTASEQYF.

A single count supports this clone. The rearrangement links TRBV6-5 to TRBJ2-7, with 9 bases identical to TRBD1. The CDR3 has 14 residues. V lost 7 bases and J lost 6; bases outside the gene matches: 10. Germline assignment: CDR1 MNHEY and CDR2 SVGAGI. This chain's CDR3 is CASTRDRVSGEQYF. CDR3 bases: TGTGCCAGCACCCGGGACAGGGTCTCGGGCGAGCAGTACTTC.

The chain is built from TRBV6-2 or TRBV6-3 and TRBJ2-7; 14 bases map to TRBD2. CDR3 length equals 15 residues. V was pared by 2 bases and J by 4 bases, with 1 base of the junction left unmatched. Germline CDR1 MNHEY, CDR2 SVGEGT. CDR3 protein: CASSYRTSGGYEQYF. The CDR3 DNA follows: TGTGCCAGCAGTTACCGGACTAGCGGGGGGTACGAGCAGTACTTC.